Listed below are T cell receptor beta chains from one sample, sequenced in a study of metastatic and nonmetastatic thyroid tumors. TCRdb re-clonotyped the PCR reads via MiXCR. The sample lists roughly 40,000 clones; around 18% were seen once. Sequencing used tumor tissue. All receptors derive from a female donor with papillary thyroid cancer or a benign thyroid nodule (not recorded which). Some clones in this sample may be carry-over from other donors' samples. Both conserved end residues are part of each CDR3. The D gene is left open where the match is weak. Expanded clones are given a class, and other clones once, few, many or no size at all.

CDR3: CSAREQKNNTDTQYF
DNA: TGCAGTGCTAGAGAACAGAAGAATAACACAGATACGCAGTATTTT
size: many
V: TRBV20-1
D: -
J: TRBJ2-3

CDR3: CASSLGDRAYNEQFF
DNA: TGTGCCAGCAGTTTGGGGGACAGAGCCTACAATGAGCAGTTCTTC
size: many
V: TRBV28
D: TRBD1
J: TRBJ2-1

CDR3: CASSRLGSRTDIFGGYTF
DNA: TGTGCCAGCAGTCGCTTAGGTTCCCGGACAGACATTTTTGGTGGCTACACCTTC
size: medium-sized
V: TRBV28
D: -
J: TRBJ1-2

CDR3: CASSPRGRQGRDTQYF
DNA: TGTGCCAGCTCACCACGGGGCAGACAGGGGCGTGATACGCAGTATTTT
size: many
V: TRBV18
D: TRBD1
J: TRBJ2-3

CDR3: CASSLNRGNYEQYF
DNA: TGTGCCAGCAGCTTAAATCGAGGGAACTACGAGCAGTACTTC
size: many
V: TRBV11-2
D: -
J: TRBJ2-7

CDR3: CASSLYASTDTQYF
DNA: TGCGCCAGCAGCTTGTATGCCAGCACAGATACGCAGTATTTT
size: -
V: TRBV5-1
D: -
J: TRBJ2-3

CDR3: CASSLALTTGELFF
DNA: TGTGCCAGCAGCTTAGCGTTAACGACCGGGGAGCTGTTTTTT
size: many
V: TRBV7-8
D: -
J: TRBJ2-2

CDR3: CASSTGVGPEAFF
DNA: TGTGCCAGCAGTACAGGGGTAGGACCTGAAGCTTTCTTT
size: many
V: TRBV2
D: TRBD1
J: TRBJ1-1

CDR3: CASSRGVMNTEAFF
DNA: TGTGCCAGCAGCAGGGGAGTCATGAACACTGAAGCTTTCTTT
size: many
V: TRBV7-2
D: -
J: TRBJ1-1

CDR3: CASSLGPSTGGYTF
DNA: TGCGCCAGCAGCTTGGGCCCCTCTACGGGTGGCTACACCTTC
size: -
V: TRBV5-1
D: -
J: TRBJ1-2

CDR3: CSARVWGGFPDTQYF
DNA: TGCAGTGCTCGGGTGTGGGGGGGCTTCCCAGATACGCAGTATTTT
size: -
V: TRBV20-1
D: -
J: TRBJ2-3

CDR3: CASGSRDSSFTQYF
DNA: TGTGCCAGCGGGTCTCGGGACTCCTCCTTTACGCAGTATTTT
size: many
V: TRBV25-1
D: -
J: TRBJ2-3

CDR3: CASSEVTGTYAEDFF
DNA: TGTGCCAGCAGTGAGGTGACAGGGACCTACGCTGAAGATTTCTTT
size: -
V: TRBV6-1
D: TRBD1
J: TRBJ1-1

CDR3: CASSRAGASRLAEQYF
DNA: TGTGCCAGCAGTCGAGCTGGGGCATCCCGTCTCGCCGAGCAGTACTTC
size: few
V: TRBV6-2/TRBV6-3
D: -
J: TRBJ2-7

CDR3: CSAYPGQGSGNTIYF
DNA: TGCAGTGCTTACCCGGGACAGGGCTCTGGAAACACCATATATTTT
size: many
V: TRBV20-1
D: TRBD1
J: TRBJ1-3

CDR3: CASRMGSDSNQPQHF
DNA: TGTGCCAGCAGAATGGGCAGCGATAGCAATCAGCCCCAGCATTTT
size: many
V: TRBV4-2
D: -
J: TRBJ1-5

CDR3: CASSNQGDTEAFF
DNA: TGTGCCAGCAGCAATCAGGGTGACACTGAAGCTTTCTTT
size: few
V: TRBV3-1
D: -
J: TRBJ1-1

CDR3: CASSLTGQNYGYTF
DNA: TGTGCCAGCTCACTGACCGGACAGAACTATGGCTACACCTTC
size: -
V: TRBV18
D: -
J: TRBJ1-2

CDR3: CASSLEVSGNTIYF
DNA: TGTGCCAGCAGCTTGGAAGTTTCTGGAAACACCATATATTTT
size: many
V: TRBV7-2
D: -
J: TRBJ1-3

CDR3: CASSQDWGPVDTQYF
DNA: TGCGCCAGCAGCCAAGATTGGGGCCCCGTAGATACGCAGTATTTT
size: few
V: TRBV4-3
D: -
J: TRBJ2-3

CDR3: CASSLVSGGLYEQFF
DNA: TGTGCCAGCAGCTTGGTGTCAGGGGGTCTTTATGAGCAGTTCTTC
size: many
V: TRBV5-6
D: TRBD1
J: TRBJ2-1

CDR3: CSATRTANTGELFF
DNA: TGCAGTGCTACACGGACAGCGAACACCGGGGAGCTGTTTTTT
size: many
V: TRBV20-1
D: -
J: TRBJ2-2

CDR3: CSASVSGPTDTQYF
DNA: TGCAGTGCTAGTGTTTCAGGGCCCACAGATACGCAGTATTTT
size: -
V: TRBV20-1
D: -
J: TRBJ2-3

CDR3: CASSGRGPNEKLFF
DNA: TGTGCCAGCAGCGGCAGGGGGCCGAATGAAAAACTGTTTTTT
size: many
V: TRBV9
D: TRBD1
J: TRBJ1-4

CDR3: CSARPGQGGNQPQHF
DNA: TGCAGTGCTAGGCCCGGACAGGGTGGCAATCAGCCCCAGCATTTT
size: many
V: TRBV20-1
D: TRBD1
J: TRBJ1-5

CDR3: CASRVQGLGGDNEQFF
DNA: TGTGCCAGCAGGGTACAGGGCCTCGGGGGGGACAATGAGCAGTTCTTC
size: few
V: TRBV6-2/TRBV6-3
D: TRBD2
J: TRBJ2-1

CDR3: CASTTGVGNQPQHF
DNA: TGTGCCAGCACCACAGGGGTCGGCAATCAGCCCCAACATTTT
size: -
V: TRBV6-2/TRBV6-3
D: TRBD1
J: TRBJ1-5

CDR3: CAGSNGQFYTGELFF
DNA: TGCGCCGGCAGCAACGGACAGTTTTACACCGGGGAGCTGTTTTTT
size: few
V: TRBV5-1
D: -
J: TRBJ2-2

CDR3: CAISEPGTQEAFF
DNA: TGTGCCATCAGTGAGCCCGGGACACAAGAAGCTTTCTTT
size: few
V: TRBV10-3
D: -
J: TRBJ1-1

CDR3: CASSLGDNYGYTF
DNA: TGTGCCAGCAGCTTGGGTGACAACTATGGCTACACCTTC
size: once
V: TRBV5-4
D: -
J: TRBJ1-2

CDR3: CASSEPNYGYTF
DNA: TGTGCCAGCTCGGAACCTAACTATGGCTACACCTTC
size: many
V: TRBV18
D: -
J: TRBJ1-2

CDR3: CASSRGRESWAKNIQYF
DNA: TGTGCCAGCAGCCGCGGACGCGAATCGTGGGCCAAAAACATTCAGTACTTC
size: many
V: TRBV6-1
D: -
J: TRBJ2-4

CDR3: CATSVGDGNYNEQFF
DNA: TGTGCCACCAGTGTCGGTGACGGGAACTACAATGAGCAGTTCTTC
size: -
V: TRBV24-1
D: -
J: TRBJ2-1

CDR3: CAITLGQSTEAFF
DNA: TGTGCCATCACCCTGGGACAGTCGACTGAAGCTTTCTTT
size: many
V: TRBV10-3
D: TRBD1
J: TRBJ1-1

CDR3: CAISETLRGVTGELFF
DNA: TGTGCCATCAGTGAAACATTACGGGGGGTCACCGGTGAGCTGTTTTTT
size: -
V: TRBV6-1
D: TRBD2
J: TRBJ2-2

CDR3: CASSFWAGQNTGELFF
DNA: TGTGCCAGCAGTTTTTGGGCCGGCCAAAACACCGGGGAGCTGTTTTTT
size: many
V: TRBV28
D: -
J: TRBJ2-2

CDR3: CASSPGTGGRSYNEQFF
DNA: TGTGCCAGCAGTCCCGGGACAGGGGGCAGGTCCTACAATGAGCAGTTCTTC
size: -
V: TRBV6-1
D: TRBD1
J: TRBJ2-1

CDR3: CASSEYMSPYEQYF
DNA: TGTGCCAGCAGTGAATATATGAGCCCCTACGAGCAGTACTTC
size: -
V: TRBV25-1
D: -
J: TRBJ2-7

CDR3: CSARELVEGSRDYGYTF
DNA: TGCAGTGCTAGAGAATTGGTAGAAGGGTCGAGAGACTATGGCTACACCTTC
size: many
V: TRBV20-1
D: -
J: TRBJ1-2

CDR3: CAWGNYEQYF
DNA: TGTGCCTGGGGTAACTACGAGCAGTACTTC
size: many
V: TRBV30
D: -
J: TRBJ2-7

CDR3: CSARHSAEAFF
DNA: TGCAGTGCCCGACACAGTGCTGAAGCTTTCTTT
size: many
V: TRBV20-1
D: -
J: TRBJ1-1

CDR3: CAISGGAVGEQFF
DNA: TGTGCCATTAGCGGGGGGGCAGTGGGTGAGCAGTTCTTC
size: many
V: TRBV10-3
D: TRBD2
J: TRBJ2-1

CDR3: CASSSRARGGELFF
DNA: TGTGCCAGCAGCTCCAGGGCTCGCGGCGGGGAGCTGTTTTTT
size: many
V: TRBV7-3
D: -
J: TRBJ2-2

CDR3: CASSEWRNSYNEQFF
DNA: TGTGCCAGCAGTGAATGGAGAAACTCCTACAATGAGCAGTTCTTC
size: many
V: TRBV6-1
D: -
J: TRBJ2-1

CDR3: CASRAYSGTRTYEQYF
DNA: TGTGCCAGCAGAGCATATTCCGGGACCCGGACCTACGAGCAGTACTTC
size: -
V: TRBV12-3/TRBV12-4
D: -
J: TRBJ2-7

CDR3: CASSFGTNTIYF
DNA: TGTGCCAGCAGTTTTGGGACGAACACCATATATTTT
size: many
V: TRBV6-1
D: -
J: TRBJ1-3

CDR3: CASSTPGGQGLYGYTF
DNA: TGTGCCAGCAGCACCCCCGGGGGACAGGGTCTCTATGGATACACCTTC
size: -
V: TRBV11-1
D: TRBD1
J: TRBJ1-2

CDR3: CSAKPPGGDQETQYF
DNA: TGCAGTGCTAAACCTCCCGGCGGGGACCAAGAGACCCAGTACTTC
size: many
V: TRBV20-1
D: -
J: TRBJ2-5

CDR3: CSASRAGTYEQYF
DNA: TGCAGTGCTAGTCGAGCGGGAACCTACGAGCAGTACTTC
size: medium-sized
V: TRBV20-1
D: TRBD2
J: TRBJ2-7